Detailed here is one T cell receptor beta chain. What antigen it recognizes has not been identified. No much larger clone is present one base from it, and per-base qualities are unavailable. This entry belongs to a study of blood T cell repertoires in COVID-19 (dated by TCRdb to the early 2020s). For context, the study as a whole: Samples from collaborators originated in the United States, Italy and Spain and spanned both the acute and convalescent phases of COVID-19. The prospective study material was composed of cDNA or gDNA derived from T cells, B-cell-depleted T cells, or PBMCs. Subjects who had been exposed to COVID-19, were actively infected with it, or had recovered from it provided the deeply sampled blood TCRbeta repertoires that made up the dataset. A freely available public database, intended as a resource for researchers studying the immune response to SARS-CoV-2, is where the repertoires were released. Samples came from the ongoing ImmuneRACE study (first 160 participants) plus 1,254 subjects from 6 global collaborators. Sample metadata almost always included a de-identified subject ID, COVID-19 status, age in years and sex. HLA class I and class II types, where available, came from metadata supplied by the sample provider rather than from assay-based typing. General study outcomes and caveats: Clinical and demographic metadata were provided uncurated, with the amount varying by source and participant.

Whole blood was collected in K2EDTA tubes by collaborating institutions according to the institutions' own protocols. For TCRbeta analysis, collaborators shipped samples in one of three forms: frozen whole blood, isolated PBMCs, or DNA extracted from either of those sample types. The CDR3 starts with the cysteine, ends with the phenylalanine, and has 15 residues. The entry retains the CDR3 DNA only, 45 bases that are in frame from base 1. V trim: 5 bases; J trim: 4 bases; unmatched bases: 8. The germline V gene (reference sequence) yields SEHNR for CDR1 and FQNEAQ for CDR2. TCRbeta CDR3 regions were amplified from genomic DNA using the immunoSEQ Assay, a bias-controlled multiplex PCR. As for the authors' bioinformatics: The number of nucleated cells in each sample was estimated by amplification of reference gene primers within the assay. To quantify the absolute abundance of each unique TCRbeta CDR3 rearrangement, sequence reads were collapsed and filtered. For each sample, productive Simpson clonality was calculated as the square root of Simpson's diversity index across productive rearrangements. TCRdb holds this immuneACCESS table with in-frame rearrangements only. Some clones are missing; in checked studies, unresolved V genes explain under half, and the rest has no known cause. V, J and clone size were drawn from that table, and D and trimming were deduced from the DNA. This sample lists more than 80,000 clones; about 90% were detected once. The biggest ten clones account for roughly 10% of the sample.

The receptor's source is a man older than 75 with acute or convalescent COVID-19. Specimen: peripheral blood. The rearrangement combines TRBV7-9 with TRBJ1-3, with 7 bases in between that match TRBD1. The CDR3 protein is CASSNLDRVGNTIYF. The base sequence is TGTGCCAGCAGCAATCTAGACAGGGTCGGAAACACCATATATTTT.